This passage covers 9 T cell receptor beta chains from one sample sequenced in a study of cytomegalovirus exposure and HLA in healthy donors. The PCR contained 60 Vbeta and 13 Jbeta primers. The protocol was immunoSEQ multiplex PCR, while the TCRdb copy is restricted to in-frame clones and leaves out a portion. The table includes 150,000 to 200,000 clones, over 75% detected once. Specimen: PBMCs. These receptors originate from a man aged 18-30 years in good health and CMV-seronegative.

The J gene is TRBJ2-5, the V gene TRBV7-6; 7 bases map to TRBD1. The CDR3 sequence is 14 residues long. After removal of 3 bases from V and 4 bases from J, the junction contained 5 bases not matched to a gene. Germline V CDR1 and CDR2: SGHVS, FNYEAQ. CDR3 bases: TGTGCCAGCAGCTTCCGACAGGGCGGAGAGACCCAGTACTTC. This gives the protein CASSFRQGGETQYF.

V and J are TRBV2 and TRBJ1-3, with TRBD1 identical over 7 bases. Looked up from germline, CDR1 is SNHLY and CDR2 is FYNNEI. CDR3 length: 15 residues. The V and J ends lost 4 bases and 0 bases, in that order; junction bases with no gene match: 3. For the CDR3, the DNA is TGTGCCAGCAGTGTCGACAGGGTCTCTGGAAACACCATATATTTT. Translated: CASSVDRVSGNTIYF.

This rearrangement joins TRBV19 to TRBJ2-5, with 7 bases identical to TRBD1. This CDR3 has 16 amino acids. Germline trimming cut 3 bases from V and 3 bases from J; bases unmatched to any gene: 10. Germline-derived CDR1 and CDR2 are LNHDA and SQIVND (reference sequence). Here the CDR3 reads CASSIVSGQKKETQYF. The CDR3 region has the DNA TGTGCCAGTAGTATTGTCTCGGGACAGAAGAAAGAGACCCAGTACTTC.

The genes are TRBV12-5 and TRBJ1-2; D unclear. Germline V gene sequence: CDR1 LGHNT, CDR2 FRNRAP. The V and J ends lost 4 bases and 6 bases respectively, with 15 bases between them. CDR3 length: 14 amino acids. CDR3 residues: CASGSGLRVDGYTF. In DNA, the CDR3 is TGTGCTAGTGGTTCCGGTCTCCGGGTAGATGGCTACACCTTC.

This chain connects TRBV15 to TRBJ1-4, with TRBD1 identical over 10 bases. Germline trimming cut 5 bases from V and 6 bases from J; bases unmatched to any gene: 3. Germline loops: CDR1 LNHNV, CDR2 YYDKDF (reference sequence). CDR3 length: 14 residues. CDR3 sequence (DNA): TGTGCCACCAGCGGGACAGGGGTGGATGAAAAACTGTTTTTT. Translation gives CATSGTGVDEKLFF.

CDR3 sequence reads: CASSSKDRVNTEAFF. CDR3 DNA sequence: TGTGCCAGCAGCTCAAAGGACAGGGTGAACACTGAAGCTTTCTTT. The rearrangement joins TRBV7-9 to TRBJ1-1; 8 nucleotides line up with TRBD1. Looked up from germline, CDR1 is SEHNR and CDR2 is FQNEAQ (reference sequence). The CDR3 runs to 15 residues. The ends lost 4 bases at V and 0 bases at J; junction bases unmatched: 4.

This clone showed up just once. The chain joins TRBV9 to TRBJ1-5, with TRBD1 matching over 8 bases. The CDR3 consists of 15 residues. V dropped 6 bases and J dropped 0; count of bases not matched to a gene: 5. CDR1 and CDR2 (germline): SGDLS, YYNGEE. CDR3 in amino acids: CASNGDRNSNQPQHF. Here the CDR3 DNA reads TGTGCCAGCAACGGGGACAGGAATAGCAATCAGCCCCAGCATTTT.

The chain recombines TRBV18 with TRBJ2-1, with D tentatively TRBD1 (5 bases). Trimming cost V 3 bases and J 2 bases, with 14 bases left between them. This CDR3 comprises 16 residues. In germline, CDR1 is KGHSH, CDR2 LQKENI. The DNA for the CDR3 is TGTGCCAGCTCACCTAATCAACAGGCGACCTACAATGAGCAGTTCTTC. This gives the protein CASSPNQQATYNEQFF.

V and J are TRBV6-4 and TRBJ1-3; 11 nucleotides match TRBD1. V trimming: 6 bases; J trimming: 5 bases; junction bases outside the gene matches: 9. CDR3 size: 16 residues. Per germline, CDR1 MRHNA and CDR2 SNTAGT. The CDR3 DNA reads as TGTGCCAGCAGGACCTGGGACAGGGGGTCTAGAAACACCATATATTTT. This translates into CASRTWDRGSRNTIYF.